This T cell receptor beta chain was identified in a study of blood T cells in healthy people across ages. This clonotype was recorded once. Its target is not known. Germline CDR1 reads SGDLS; CDR2 reads YYNGEE. CDR3 size: 16 residues. Overall study findings and caveats: Older age went with lower TCR beta diversity per million T cells, in a roughly linear way.

It was with a sample-barcoded 5' primer and a J-beta primer mix that a second PCR of about 7 to 12 cycles was run. Each cDNA molecule carried a tag from a template-switch adaptor that contained 12 random nucleotides. TCRdb fed the 5' RACE reads into MiXCR, producing one record per CDR3 protein. This table holds under 2 million distinct CDR3 sequences, almost 35% found once. Researchers report isolating at least 6.5 million PBMCs per sample. This clonotype was sampled from a young woman in good health. The V call is TRBV9, the J call TRBJ2-7; TRBD2 agrees at 9 bases. The J call may be mistaken, given a closer DNA end match to TRBJ2-5. The source material was blood. The CDR3 coding sequence is TGTGCCAGCAGCGTACTGACTAGCGGAGGGGGGGAGACCCAGTACTTC. Amino acid sequence: CASSVLTSGGGETQYF.